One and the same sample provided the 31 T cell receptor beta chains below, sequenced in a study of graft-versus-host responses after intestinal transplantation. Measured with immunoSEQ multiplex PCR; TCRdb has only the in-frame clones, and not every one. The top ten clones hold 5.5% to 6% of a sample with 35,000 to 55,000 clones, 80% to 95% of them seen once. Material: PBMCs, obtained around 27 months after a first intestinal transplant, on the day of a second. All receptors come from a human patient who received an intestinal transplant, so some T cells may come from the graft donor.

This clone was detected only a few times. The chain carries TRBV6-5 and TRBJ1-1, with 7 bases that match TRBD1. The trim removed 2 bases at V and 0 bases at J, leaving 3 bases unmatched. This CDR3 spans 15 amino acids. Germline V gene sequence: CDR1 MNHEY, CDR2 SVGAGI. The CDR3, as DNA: TGTGCCAGCAGTTACAGGGGGCCCCTGAACACTGAAGCTTTCTTT. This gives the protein CASSYRGPLNTEAFF.

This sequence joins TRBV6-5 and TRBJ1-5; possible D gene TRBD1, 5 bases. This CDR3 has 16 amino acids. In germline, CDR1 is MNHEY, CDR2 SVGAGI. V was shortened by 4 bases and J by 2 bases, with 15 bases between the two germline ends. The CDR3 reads CASSSGGQGGNQPQHF. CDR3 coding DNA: TGTGCCAGCAGTTCTGGCGGGCAGGGCGGCAATCAGCCCCAGCATTTT.

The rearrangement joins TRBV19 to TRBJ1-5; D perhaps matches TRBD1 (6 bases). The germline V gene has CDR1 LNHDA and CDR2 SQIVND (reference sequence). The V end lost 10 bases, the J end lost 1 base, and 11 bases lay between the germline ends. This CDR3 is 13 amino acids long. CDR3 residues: CATNQGSNQPQHF. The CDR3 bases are TGTGCCACTAACCAGGGGAGCAATCAGCCCCAGCATTTT.

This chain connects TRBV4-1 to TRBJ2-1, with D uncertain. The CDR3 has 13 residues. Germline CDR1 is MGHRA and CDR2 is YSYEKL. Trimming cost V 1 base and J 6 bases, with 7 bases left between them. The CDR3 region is CASSQARGNEQFF. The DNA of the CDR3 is TGCGCCAGCAGCCAAGCCCGAGGCAATGAGCAGTTCTTC.

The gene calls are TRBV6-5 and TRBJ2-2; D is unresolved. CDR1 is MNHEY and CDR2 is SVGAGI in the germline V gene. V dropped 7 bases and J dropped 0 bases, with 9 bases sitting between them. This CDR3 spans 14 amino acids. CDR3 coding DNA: TGTGCCAGCAAGGTCAGCTCGAACACCGGGGAGCTGTTTTTT. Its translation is CASKVSSNTGELFF.

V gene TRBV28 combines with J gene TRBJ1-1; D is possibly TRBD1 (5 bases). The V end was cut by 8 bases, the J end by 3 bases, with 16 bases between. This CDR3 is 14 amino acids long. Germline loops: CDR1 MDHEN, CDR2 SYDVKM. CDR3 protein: CASGQGFWDTEAFF. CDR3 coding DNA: TGTGCCAGCGGGCAGGGTTTTTGGGACACTGAAGCTTTCTTT.

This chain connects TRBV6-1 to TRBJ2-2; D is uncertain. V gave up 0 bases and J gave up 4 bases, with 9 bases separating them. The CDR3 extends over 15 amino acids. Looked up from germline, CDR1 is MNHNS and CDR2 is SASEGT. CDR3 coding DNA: TGTGCCAGCAGTGAAGCGCTATGGCGCACCGGGGAGCTGTTTTTT. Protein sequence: CASSEALWRTGELFF.

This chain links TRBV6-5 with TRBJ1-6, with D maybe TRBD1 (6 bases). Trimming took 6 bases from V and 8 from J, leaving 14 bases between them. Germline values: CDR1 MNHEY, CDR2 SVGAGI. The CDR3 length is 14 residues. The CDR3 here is CASSPQQGYSPLHF. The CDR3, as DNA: TGTGCCAGCAGCCCTCAACAGGGATATTCACCCCTCCACTTT.

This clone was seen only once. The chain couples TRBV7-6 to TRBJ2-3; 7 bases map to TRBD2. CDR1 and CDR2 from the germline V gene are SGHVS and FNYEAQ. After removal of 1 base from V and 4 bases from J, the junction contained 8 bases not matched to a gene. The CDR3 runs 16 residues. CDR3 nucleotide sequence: TGTGCCAGCAGCTTAGGTATCGCTAGCGGACCAGATACGCAGTATTTT. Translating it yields CASSLGIASGPDTQYF.

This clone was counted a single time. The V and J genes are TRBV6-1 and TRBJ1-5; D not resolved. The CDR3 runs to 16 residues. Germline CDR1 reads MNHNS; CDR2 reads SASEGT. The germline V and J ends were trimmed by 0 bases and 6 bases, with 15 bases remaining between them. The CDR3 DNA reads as TGTGCCAGCAGTGAAGCGCTCGTGACGGCCAGTCAGCCCCAGCATTTT. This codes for CASSEALVTASQPQHF.

The CDR3 sequence is CASSQGEGQSNYGYTF. DNA of the CDR3: TGTGCCAGCAGCCAAGGGGAGGGACAGTCTAACTATGGCTACACCTTC. This rearrangement joins TRBV4-2 to TRBJ1-2, with 7 bases aligning to TRBD1. The CDR3 length is 16 residues. Trimming took 1 base from V and 0 from J; bases not matched to a gene: 5. Germline values: CDR1 LGHNA, CDR2 YNFKEQ.

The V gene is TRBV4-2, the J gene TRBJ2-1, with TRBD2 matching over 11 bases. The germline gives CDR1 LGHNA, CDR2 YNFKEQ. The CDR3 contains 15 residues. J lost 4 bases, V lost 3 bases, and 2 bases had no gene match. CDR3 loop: CASSQGLADYNEQFF. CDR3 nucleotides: TGTGCCAGCAGCCAGGGACTAGCGGATTACAATGAGCAGTTCTTC.

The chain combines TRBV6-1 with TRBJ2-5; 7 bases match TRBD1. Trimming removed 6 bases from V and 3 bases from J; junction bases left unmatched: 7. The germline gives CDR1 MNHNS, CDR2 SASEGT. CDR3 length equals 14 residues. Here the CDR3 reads CASSTGQAKETQYF. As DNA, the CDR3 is TGTGCCAGCAGCACCGGACAGGCTAAAGAGACCCAGTACTTC.

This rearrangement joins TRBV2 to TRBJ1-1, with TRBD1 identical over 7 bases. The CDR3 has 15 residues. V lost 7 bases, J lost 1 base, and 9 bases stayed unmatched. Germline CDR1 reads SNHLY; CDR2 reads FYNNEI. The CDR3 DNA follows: TGTGCCAGCAAAGTGGAGACAGGGCCGAACACTGAAGCTTTCTTT. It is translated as CASKVETGPNTEAFF. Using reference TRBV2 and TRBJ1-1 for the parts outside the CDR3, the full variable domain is EPEVTQTPSHQVTQMGQEVILRCVPISNHLYFYWYRQILGQKVEFLVSFYNNEISEKSEIFDDQFSVERPDGSNFTLKIRSTKLEDSAMYFCASKVETGPNTEAFFGQGTRLTVV.

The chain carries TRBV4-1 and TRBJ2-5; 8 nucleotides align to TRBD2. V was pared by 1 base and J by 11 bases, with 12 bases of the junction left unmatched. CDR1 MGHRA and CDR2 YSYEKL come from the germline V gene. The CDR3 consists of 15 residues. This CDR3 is CASSQGDGRAFEQYF. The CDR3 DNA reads TGCGCCAGCAGCCAAGGGGACGGGAGGGCCTTTGAGCAGTACTTC.

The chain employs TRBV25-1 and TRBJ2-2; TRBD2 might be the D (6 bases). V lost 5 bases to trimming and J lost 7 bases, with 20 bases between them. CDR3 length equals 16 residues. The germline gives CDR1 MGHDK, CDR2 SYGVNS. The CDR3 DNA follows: TGTGCCAGCAGTCCCGCGTCCGGGAGTTGGGACGGGGAGCTGTTTTTT. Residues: CASSPASGSWDGELFF.

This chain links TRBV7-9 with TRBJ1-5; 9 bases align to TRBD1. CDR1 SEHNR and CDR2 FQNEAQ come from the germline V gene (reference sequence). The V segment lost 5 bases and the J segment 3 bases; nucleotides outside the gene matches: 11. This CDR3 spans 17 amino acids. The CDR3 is CASSAGDRAIHNQPQHF. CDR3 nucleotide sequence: TGTGCCAGCAGCGCGGGGGACAGGGCGATTCACAATCAGCCCCAGCATTTT.

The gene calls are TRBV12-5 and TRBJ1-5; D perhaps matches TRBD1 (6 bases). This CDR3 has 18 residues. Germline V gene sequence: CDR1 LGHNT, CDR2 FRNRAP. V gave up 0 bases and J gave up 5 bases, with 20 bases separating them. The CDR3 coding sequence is TGTGCTAGTGGTTTGGTACAGGGCGCAGGGGTAGGTTATCAGCCCCAGCATTTT. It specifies CASGLVQGAGVGYQPQHF.

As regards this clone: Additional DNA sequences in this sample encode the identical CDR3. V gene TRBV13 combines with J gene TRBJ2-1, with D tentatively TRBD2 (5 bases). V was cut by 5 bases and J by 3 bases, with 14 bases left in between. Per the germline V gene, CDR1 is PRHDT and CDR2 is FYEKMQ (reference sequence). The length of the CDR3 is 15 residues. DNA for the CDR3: TGTGCCAGCAGCCTCAGCGGAAGCAGCTACAATGAGCAGTTCTTC. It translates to CASSLSGSSYNEQFF.

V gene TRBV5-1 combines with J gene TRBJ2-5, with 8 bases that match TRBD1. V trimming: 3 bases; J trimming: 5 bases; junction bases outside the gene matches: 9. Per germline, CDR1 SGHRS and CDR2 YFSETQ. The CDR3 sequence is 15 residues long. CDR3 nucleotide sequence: TGCGCCAGCAGCTGGGCGCAGGGGGCAGAGGAGACCCAGTACTTC. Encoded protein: CASSWAQGAEETQYF. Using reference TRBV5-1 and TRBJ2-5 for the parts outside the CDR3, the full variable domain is KAGVTQTPRYLIKTRGQQVTLSCSPISGHRSVSWYQQTPGQGLQFLFEYFSETQRNKGNFPGRFSGRQFSNSRSEMNVSTLELGDSALYLCASSWAQGAEETQYFGPGTRLLVL.

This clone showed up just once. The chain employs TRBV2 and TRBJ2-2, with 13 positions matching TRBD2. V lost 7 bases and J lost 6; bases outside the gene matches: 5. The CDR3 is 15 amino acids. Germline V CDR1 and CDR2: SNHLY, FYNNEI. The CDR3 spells CASTAGLAGPGELFF. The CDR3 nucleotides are TGTGCCAGCACCGCGGGACTAGCGGGACCCGGGGAGCTGTTTTTT.

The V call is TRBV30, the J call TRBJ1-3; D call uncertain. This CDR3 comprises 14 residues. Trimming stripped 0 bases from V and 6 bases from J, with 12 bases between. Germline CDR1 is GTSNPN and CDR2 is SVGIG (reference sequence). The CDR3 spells CAWSVVAGLNTIYF. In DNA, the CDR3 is TGTGCCTGGAGTGTTGTGGCAGGTCTAAACACCATATATTTT.

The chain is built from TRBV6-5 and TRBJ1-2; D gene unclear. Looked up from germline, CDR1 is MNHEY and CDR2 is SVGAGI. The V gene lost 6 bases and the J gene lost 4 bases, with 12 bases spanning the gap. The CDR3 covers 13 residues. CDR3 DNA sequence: TGTGCCAGCAGCGAGCGACCGCTCTATGGCTACACCTTC. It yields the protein CASSERPLYGYTF.

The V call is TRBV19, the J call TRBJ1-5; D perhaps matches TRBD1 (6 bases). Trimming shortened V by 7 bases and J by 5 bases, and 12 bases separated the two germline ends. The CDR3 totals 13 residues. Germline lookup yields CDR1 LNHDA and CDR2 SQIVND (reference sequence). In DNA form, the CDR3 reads TGTGCCAGTAATACAGGGTGGTATCAGCCCCAGCATTTT. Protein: CASNTGWYQPQHF.

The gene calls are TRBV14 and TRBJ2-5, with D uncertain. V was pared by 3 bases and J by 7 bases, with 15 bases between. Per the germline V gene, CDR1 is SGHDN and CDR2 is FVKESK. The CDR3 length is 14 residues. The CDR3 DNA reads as TGTGCCAGCAGCCAGGCGGCCAATCTAGGGACCCAGTACTTC. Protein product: CASSQAANLGTQYF.

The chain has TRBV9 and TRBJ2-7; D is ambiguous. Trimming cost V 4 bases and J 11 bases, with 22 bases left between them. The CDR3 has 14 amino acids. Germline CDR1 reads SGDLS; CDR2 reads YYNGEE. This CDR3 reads CASSTSPGSEEEYF. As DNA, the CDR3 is TGTGCCAGCAGCACCAGCCCCGGGTCGGAAGAGGAGTACTTC. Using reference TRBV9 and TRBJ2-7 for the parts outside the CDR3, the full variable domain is DSGVTQTPKHLITATGQRVTLRCSPRSGDLSVYWYQQSLDQGLQFLIQYYNGEERAKGNILERFSAQQFPDLHSELNLSSLELGDSALYFCASSTSPGSEEEYFGPGTRLTVT.

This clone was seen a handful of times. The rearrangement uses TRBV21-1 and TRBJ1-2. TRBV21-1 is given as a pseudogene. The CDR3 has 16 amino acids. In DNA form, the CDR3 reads TGTGCCAGCAGCAAAAGGATAGCGGGGAACAACTATGGCTACACCTTC. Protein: CASSKRIAGNNYGYTF.

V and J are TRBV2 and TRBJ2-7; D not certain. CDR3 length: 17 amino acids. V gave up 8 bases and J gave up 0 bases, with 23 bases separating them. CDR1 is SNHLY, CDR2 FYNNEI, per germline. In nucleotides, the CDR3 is TGTGCCAGCTTCAGACGGGTCCCCGTCCAGAGCTCCTACGAGCAGTACTTC. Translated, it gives CASFRRVPVQSSYEQYF.

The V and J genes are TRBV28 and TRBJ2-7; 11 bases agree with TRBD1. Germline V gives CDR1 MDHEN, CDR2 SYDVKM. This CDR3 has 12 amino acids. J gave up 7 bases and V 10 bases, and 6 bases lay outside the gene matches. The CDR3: CATWDRGGEQYF. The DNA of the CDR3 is TGTGCCACTTGGGACAGGGGGGGGGAGCAGTACTTC.

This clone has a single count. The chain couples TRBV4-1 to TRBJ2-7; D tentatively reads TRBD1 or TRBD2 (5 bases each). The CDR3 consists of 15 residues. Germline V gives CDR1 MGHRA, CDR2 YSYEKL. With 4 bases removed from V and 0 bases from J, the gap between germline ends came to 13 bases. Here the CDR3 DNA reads TGCGCCAGCAGCCTTGGGACCGACAGCTCCTACGAGCAGTACTTC. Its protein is CASSLGTDSSYEQYF.

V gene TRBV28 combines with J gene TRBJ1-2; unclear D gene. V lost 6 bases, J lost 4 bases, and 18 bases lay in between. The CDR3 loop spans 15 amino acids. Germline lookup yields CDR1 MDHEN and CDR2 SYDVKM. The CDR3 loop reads CASSSQIHLGYGYTF. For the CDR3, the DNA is TGTGCCAGCAGCTCGCAAATTCATCTAGGCTATGGCTACACCTTC.